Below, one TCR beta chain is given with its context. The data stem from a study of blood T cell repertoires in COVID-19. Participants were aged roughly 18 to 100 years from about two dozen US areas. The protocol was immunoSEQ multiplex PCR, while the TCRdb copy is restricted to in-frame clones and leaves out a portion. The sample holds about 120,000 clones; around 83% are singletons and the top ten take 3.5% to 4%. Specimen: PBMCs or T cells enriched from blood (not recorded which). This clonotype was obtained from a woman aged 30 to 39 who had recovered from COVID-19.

CDR3 in amino acids: CASSFGREGTEAFF. In DNA, the CDR3 is TGCGCCAGCAGCTTCGGCAGGGAGGGCACTGAAGCTTTCTTT. The chain carries TRBV5-1 and TRBJ1-1, with a tentative D call TRBD1 (5 bases). CDR1 SGHRS and CDR2 YFSETQ come from the germline V gene. CDR3 length equals 14 residues. V lost 2 bases, J lost 4 bases, and 12 bases lay in between.